The T cell receptor (beta chain) under discussion was sequenced for a study of Ad26.COV2.S vaccination and SARS-CoV-2 variants. A remark on this clone: Its antigen is currently unknown.

General study results and limits: Comparable non-spike TCR breadth was observed in vaccine and placebo recipients.

Only in-frame clones appear in the TCRdb table, and some are missing; sequencing was by immunoSEQ multiplex PCR. The sample contains fewer than 400,000 clones, approximately 91% of which appear only once. The V gene lost 2 bases and the J gene lost 4 bases, with 11 bases spanning the gap. The CDR3 runs 14 residues. Germline V gene data show CDR1 as MNHEY and CDR2 as SVGAGI. Treatment of the sample: over 15 received Ad26.COV2.S at low or high dose, single or two shots; about 5 received placebo; per-sample allocation not given. Material that was analyzed had been drawn on day 63 after the first vaccine or placebo injection. Vaccine was an Ad26 vector expressing Wuhan-strain SARS-CoV-2 spike.

The rearrangement uses TRBV6-5 and TRBJ1-2; TRBD1 is a possible D gene (5 bases). The source of this sequence is a person between 18 and 65 years old who received the Ad26.COV2.S COVID-19 vaccine or a placebo. Sequenced material: peripheral blood, taken in a trial of Ad26.COV2.S vaccine versus placebo. The CDR3: CASSYDGTVYGYTF. The CDR3 DNA sequence: TGTGCCAGCAGTTACGATGGGACTGTCTATGGCTACACCTTC.